The clone carrying this TCR beta chain showed up just a few times. Its specificity is unknown. The CDR3 goes on 3 residues after the read ends, and that part is filled in from the germline J gene. The length of the CDR3 is 16 residues. V was cut by 5 bases and J by 1 base, with 16 bases left in between. Germline V gene lookup returns CDR1 LNHDA and CDR2 SQIVND (reference sequence). The sample belongs to a study of T cell clonality in common variable immunodeficiency. Profiled with immunoSEQ multiplex PCR; TCRdb holds only in-frame clones, not every one. This set yields around 42,000 clones and no singletons; the top ten hold roughly 6%. Overall study results and limits: Shared TCRbeta clones were fewer between CVID subjects than controls. In common variable immunodeficiency, TCR beta chains reportedly carried fewer deletions and N-nucleotide insertions.

The chain joins TRBV19 to TRBJ2-3; possibly TRBD1 for D (6 bases). What was sequenced was peripheral blood mononuclear cells. This TCR was sampled from a human donor with common variable immunodeficiency. The CDR3 is CASSWVSGQRTDTQYF. The part of the CDR3 DNA that was read is TGTGCCAGTAGTTGGGTATCCGGACAGCGCACAGATACG. Together with reference TRBV19 and TRBJ2-3, the CDR3 gives the full variable domain: DGGITQSPKYLFRKEGQNVTLSCEQNLNHDAMYWYRQDPGQGLRLIYYSQIVNDFQKGDIAEGYSVSREKKESFPLTVTSAQKNPTAFYLCASSWVSGQRTDTQYFGPGTRLTVL.